The present TCR beta chain was sequenced within a study of identical twins. CDR1 and CDR2 from the germline V gene are LGHDT and YNNKEL (reference sequence). The CDR3 totals 14 residues. The V end was cut by 6 bases, the J end by 7 bases, with 16 bases between. TCRdb re-analysed the 5' RACE reads in MiXCR, keeping a single row per CDR3 protein. The sample consists of a few hundred thousand distinct CDR3 sequences, 13% to 15% of them appearing once. These data were also reused for a study on yellow fever vaccine responses in identical twins.

The sequencing input was CD4+ T cells sorted from blood. The receptor's source is a woman in her late teens or twenties in good health. The V call is TRBV3-1, the J call TRBJ1-5; the D gene is possibly TRBD1 (5 bases). Written as DNA, the CDR3 is TGTGCCAGCAGTCTATCAGGGTCGCAACAGCCCCAGCATTTT. It encodes CASSLSGSQQPQHF. The whole variable domain, remainder taken from reference TRBV3-1 and TRBJ1-5, is DTAVSQTPKYLVTQMGNDKSIKCEQNLGHDTMYWYKQDSKKFLKIMFSYNNKELIINETVPNRFSPKSPDKAHLNLHINSLELGDSAVYFCASSLSGSQQPQHFGDGTRLSIL.